This T cell receptor beta chain emerged from a study of shared clonotypes between healthy human individuals. Whole-study context: CD4 naive cells filled three plates per donor, CD4 memory three, CD8 naive two and CD8 memory one. Overall study findings and caveats: Sequencing depth was expected to affect clonotype sharing among donors. Only a few donors were included, so the genetic and exposure-history diversity represented was limited.

As concerns this clone: The antigen remains unidentified.

Sequencing used immunoSEQ multiplex PCR; TCRdb keeps in-frame clones, though not all of them. The table lists approximately 1.4 million clones, 95% to 99% of them singletons. CDR3 size: 16 residues. Per the germline V gene, CDR1 is MNHNS and CDR2 is SASEGT. Trimming left V 4 bases short and J 5 bases short, with 17 bases between. From CD4+ cells came CD45RA+ naive and CD45RA-negative memory subsets. The chain uses TRBV6-1 and TRBJ2-2; weak D call: TRBD1 (5 bases). This TCR derives from a man aged 30 to 39 in good health. Sequences were obtained from naive CD4+ T cells sorted from blood. Subset described: CD45RA+ positively selected. The CDR3: CASSAFITGVTGELFF. The CDR3 DNA sequence: TGTGCCAGCAGTGCATTTATCACAGGAGTGACCGGGGAGCTGTTTTTT.